A single sample is the source of the 18 T cell receptor beta chains below, sequenced in a study of tumor-infiltrating lymphocytes in primary liver carcinoma. Co-extraction yielded RNA and DNA from roughly 21-30 mg of unsorted bulk tissue. The investigators made TCR beta cDNA from approximately 0.5 ug total RNA, using a constant-region primer. Three rounds of nested multiplex PCR with slightly modified ARM-PCR produced TCR beta libraries. TRBV1-TRBV30 forward primers and a C-beta reverse primer were used in the first two PCR rounds, which each ran for approximately 9 cycles. TCRdb fed the multiplex PCR reads into MiXCR, producing one record per CDR3 protein. The table lists fewer than 250,000 distinct CDR3 sequences, about 85% of them singletons, with roughly 20% in the top ten. The specimen was tumor tissue from primary liver carcinoma. These TCRs come from a man aged 35-49 years with primary liver carcinoma and hepatitis B virus infection.

The table lists this clonotype with a count of one. A read error may account for a junction end that differs from germline. The rearrangement joins TRBV5-1 to TRBJ1-1; maybe TRBD1 (5 bases). The CDR3 length is 14 residues. The V gene's germline CDR1 is SGHRS and CDR2 YFSETQ. This CDR3 reads CASCLAGGLSEAFF. As DNA, the CDR3 is TGCGCCAGCTGCTTGGCCGGGGGTCTCTCGGAAGCTTTCTTT.

As concerns this clonotype: A much larger clone lies a single base off, so this may be a read error. The rearrangement joins TRBV2 to TRBJ1-1; the D is unclear. Germline CDR1 reads SNHLY; CDR2 reads FYNNEI. The CDR3 spans 13 residues. The CDR3 is CASSDEVNTETFF. CDR3 nucleotide sequence: TGTGCCAGCAGTGATGAGGTGAACACTGAAACTTTCTTT. The full variable domain, rest sourced from reference TRBV2 and TRBJ1-1, is EPEVTQTPSHQVTQMGQEVILRCVPISNHLYFYWYRQILGQKVEFLVSFYNNEISEKSEIFDDQFSVERPDGSNFTLKIRSTKLEDSAMYFCASSDEVNTETFFGQGTRLTVV.

Comment on this clonotype: Sequence at one end of the junction differs from germline and may be a read error. V usage is TRBV7-8 and J usage is TRBJ2-2; D gene ambiguous. Per germline, CDR1 SGHVS and CDR2 FQNEAQ. CDR3 size: 15 residues. In DNA form, the CDR3 reads TGTGCCAGAAGCTTAGTTCAGCAGAACACCGGGGAGCTGTTTTTT. As protein: CARSLVQQNTGELFF.

Points on this clonotype: An end of the junction differs from the germline gene, which may be a read error. The chain joins TRBV11-2 to TRBJ2-2, with D tentatively TRBD1 (6 bases). This CDR3 has 17 amino acids. Germline V gives CDR1 SGHAT, CDR2 FQNNGV. CDR3 loop: CAISLDRRGRDTGELFF. The CDR3 nucleotides read TGTGCCATCAGCTTAGATCGTCGGGGTAGGGACACGGGGGAGCTGTTTTTT.

As concerns this clonotype: The junction differs from germline at one of its ends, possibly a read error. The chain combines TRBV29-1 with TRBJ2-2, with TRBD2 identical over 10 bases. The CDR3 contains 15 residues. Germline V gene lookup returns CDR1 SQVTM and CDR2 ANQGSEA. The CDR3 reads CSVGTSAATTGEPFF. In DNA form, the CDR3 reads TGCAGTGTTGGGACTAGCGCGGCGACCACCGGGGAGCCGTTTTTT.

This clonotype has a count of ten or more. This CDR3 reads CSVEDLNGTGTGVDTEAFF. The CDR3 DNA sequence: TGCAGCGTTGAAGATCTTAATGGGACAGGGACGGGGGTGGACACTGAAGCTTTCTTT. This chain connects TRBV29-1 to TRBJ1-1; 9 nucleotides align to TRBD1. This CDR3 comprises 19 residues. V shed 0 bases and J 3 bases; nucleotides not matched to a gene: 17. Germline lookup yields CDR1 SQVTM and CDR2 ANQGSEA.

This sequence joins TRBV6-5 and TRBJ1-5; maybe TRBD1 (5 bases). There are 13 residues in the CDR3. Germline V gene data show CDR1 as MNHEY and CDR2 as SVGAGI. The CDR3 nucleotides are TGTACCAACAGTGACAGCCGTGAACAGCCCCAGCATTTT. Translation gives CTNSDSREQPQHF.

On this clonotype: At one boundary the junction diverges from the germline segment, which might be a read error. The V gene is TRBV7-8, the J gene TRBJ2-7; D call uncertain. CDR1 SGHVS and CDR2 FQNEAQ come from the germline V gene. CDR3 length: 14 amino acids. The chain's CDR3 is CASSLAGSSYEQYF. In DNA, the CDR3 is TGTGCCAGCAGCTTAGCGGGTTCTTCCTACGAGCAGTATTTC.

Remarks on this clonotype: A much larger clone differs by one base, so this may be a read error. The DNA of the CDR3 is TGCGCCAGCAGCTTGGATGCGGGCGCGATGGGAGCCGAGCAGTTCTTC. Its protein product is CASSLDAGAMGAEQFF. The genes are TRBV5-1 and TRBJ2-1; TRBD2 might be the D (5 bases). Germline V lookup: CDR1 SGHRS, CDR2 YFSETQ. V was cut by 0 bases and J by 10 bases, with 20 bases left in between. The CDR3 has 16 residues.

Of note for this clonotype: A read error may account for a junction end that differs from germline. The genes are TRBV10-3 and TRBJ1-1; D possibly corresponds to TRBD1 (5 bases). The CDR3 contains 13 residues. CDR1 ENHRY and CDR2 SYGVKD come from the germline V gene. As DNA, the CDR3 is TGTACCATCAAGGACACCCTGAACACTGAAGCTTTCTTT. Translated, it gives CTIKDTLNTEAFF.

In this sample, this clonotype turned up a few times. The chain recombines TRBV11-2 with TRBJ2-7; D gene uncertain. V lost 6 bases and J lost 2, with 11 bases in between. The CDR3 loop spans 13 amino acids. Germline CDR1 SGHAT, CDR2 FQNNGV. The CDR3: CASRSRSTYEQYF. The DNA of the CDR3 is TGTGCCAGCAGATCACGGAGTACCTACGAGCAGTACTTC.

V usage is TRBV6-1 and J usage is TRBJ2-7; TRBD1 matches 9 bases. CDR1 is MNHNS and CDR2 is SASEGT in the germline V gene. CDR3 length: 15 amino acids. The chain's CDR3 is CVNSEAPGQGYEQYF. The CDR3 DNA is TGTGTCAACAGTGAAGCCCCGGGACAGGGCTACGAGCAGTACTTC.

On this clonotype: As the CDR3 is not closed by the conserved phenylalanine or tryptophan, this likely results from a read error. This chain joins TRBV6-2 or TRBV6-3 and TRBJ2-3; 7 nucleotides line up with TRBD2. CDR3 length equals 13 residues. Germline V CDR1 and CDR2: MNHEY, SVGEGT. With 4 bases clipped from V and 10 bases from J, the junction kept 8 bases outside the gene matches. CDR3 coding DNA: TGTGCCAGCAGTTCGGTACTAGCGAATGCGCAGTATTGT. This sequence encodes CASSSVLANAQYC.

On this clonotype: A read error may account for a junction end that differs from germline. This chain uses TRBV7-8 with TRBJ2-7; tentatively, D is TRBD2 (6 bases). The CDR3 loop spans 15 amino acids. Germline V gives CDR1 SGHVS, CDR2 FQNEAQ. The CDR3: CVSSVIAGNWGEQYF. In nucleotides, the CDR3 is TGTGTCAGCAGCGTAATCGCGGGGAACTGGGGGGAGCAGTACTTC.

To note about this clonotype: Compared with germline, one end of the junction differs, possibly owing to a read error. The V gene is TRBV11-2, the J gene TRBJ2-6, with a possible D match to TRBD2 (5 bases). This CDR3 comprises 15 residues. Germline V CDR1 and CDR2: SGHAT, FQNNGV. CDR3 amino acids: CATQRPRFGANDLTF. The CDR3 region has the DNA TGTGCCACCCAGCGGCCGCGCTTTGGAGCCAACGACCTGACTTTC. The whole variable domain, filled in from reference TRBV11-2 and TRBJ2-6, reads EAGVAQSPRYKIIEKRQSVAFWCNPISGHATLYWYQQILGQGPKLLIQFQNNGVVDDSQLPKDRFSAERLKGVDSTLKIQPAKLEDSAVYLCATQRPRFGANDLTFGAGSRLTVL.

The rearrangement links TRBV10-2 to TRBJ1-1; TRBD1 agrees at 8 bases. Trimming took 8 bases from V and 4 from J; bases not matched to a gene: 6. The CDR3 is made up of 13 amino acids. Looked up from germline, CDR1 is WSHSY and CDR2 is SAAADI. The CDR3 loop is CASFGQGSTEAFF. CDR3 nucleotide sequence: TGCGCCAGCTTCGGACAGGGAAGCACTGAAGCTTTCTTT.

About this clonotype: The junction differs from germline at one of its ends, possibly a read error. This rearrangement joins TRBV5-4 to TRBJ2-5; a possible D gene is TRBD2 (6 bases). Germline CDR1 and CDR2: SGHNT and YYREEE (reference sequence). CDR3 length: 16 amino acids. CDR3 DNA: TGTGCCAGCAGCTCCGATCCGGCTAGCGTCAAAGAGATCCAGTACTTC. Protein: CASSSDPASVKEIQYF.

The chain combines TRBV10-1 with TRBJ2-1, with 7 bases matching TRBD2. Germline CDR1 and CDR2: WNHNN and SYGVQD (reference sequence). This CDR3 contains 15 residues. V was clipped by 8 bases and J by 9 bases; unmatched bases: 16. The DNA of the CDR3 is TGCGCCAGCTCCCAGGGATTAGCGGGTGACAGTGAGCAGTTCTTC. It yields the protein CASSQGLAGDSEQFF.